This T cell receptor (beta chain) was observed in a study of cytotoxic CD8 clonotypes in ibrutinib-treated CLL. Study summary: Of the patients, under 13 were relapsed/refractory, 15 treatment-naive and around 17 IGHV unmutated. The taking of response samples occurred after a median roughly 11 months of treatment, with a range of 6 to 36. Study-level results: Measured clonality at baseline was greater than in age-matched healthy donors and tracked with circulating CD8+ T-cell counts. Private clonotypes, not public ones, expanded at ibrutinib response.

The method was immunoSEQ multiplex PCR; TCRdb's version includes in-frame clones alone and lacks a portion of them. The repertoire holds about 310,000 clones, about 80% seen once, with more than 6% in the top ten. With respect to this clone: Its target is unknown.

V was pared by 5 bases and J by 6 bases, with 14 bases between. CDR1 is SQVTM and CDR2 is ANQGSEA in the germline V gene. CDR3 size: 13 residues. J is TRBJ1-3 and V is TRBV29-1; a weak D match, TRBD1 (5 bases). The sequencing here drew on PBMCs, taken before ibrutinib treatment. The receptor's source is a human donor with chronic lymphocytic leukemia. In nucleotides, the CDR3 is TGCAGCGTTCGGGACGGATTGGAAAACACCATATATTTT. Translation: CSVRDGLENTIYF.